Following are 25 T cell receptor beta chains from one sample sequenced in a study of T cell changes during pregnancy in multiple sclerosis. Assay used: immunoSEQ multiplex PCR; TCRdb lists only in-frame clones, some missing. Found here are about 40,000 clones, over 75% of them singletons; the top ten hold more than 7%. The sample here was CD8+ T cells from peripheral blood mononuclear cells, taken before pregnancy. The receptors shown here come from a female donor with multiple sclerosis, enrolled in a pregnancy study.

This clone was seen a handful of times. This chain joins TRBV9 and TRBJ1-1; D is ambiguous. This CDR3 comprises 14 residues. CDR1 is SGDLS, CDR2 YYNGEE, per germline. Trimming removed 0 bases from V and 0 bases from J, with 6 bases in between. The CDR3 is CASSVVSVNTEAFF. CDR3 coding DNA: TGTGCCAGCAGCGTAGTGAGCGTGAACACTGAAGCTTTCTTT.

The gene calls are TRBV14 and TRBJ1-2; D not certain. CDR3 size: 14 residues. V lost 1 base and J lost 3, with 9 bases in between. CDR1 and CDR2 (germline): SGHDN, FVKESK. For the CDR3, the DNA is TGTGCCAGCAGCCAAGGGGCTGGGTACTATGGCTACACCTTC. Encoded protein: CASSQGAGYYGYTF.

This chain connects TRBV4-1 to TRBJ2-7; 7 nucleotides agree with TRBD2. The germline V gene encodes CDR1 MGHRA and CDR2 YSYEKL. This CDR3 has 15 residues. The V gene end was trimmed by 0 bases and the J gene end by 6 bases; junction bases not matched to a gene: 8. DNA for the CDR3: TGCGCCAGCAGCCAAGATAGGGGCGGGGGTACCGAGCAGTACTTC. It encodes CASSQDRGGGTEQYF.

V usage is TRBV29-1 and J usage is TRBJ2-3; D ambiguous. CDR1 and CDR2 (germline): SQVTM, ANQGSEA. The CDR3 has 13 residues. Trimming took off 6 bases at V and 6 bases at J, with 16 bases between the two ends. The DNA of the CDR3 is TGCAGCGTAGAGGTGGTAGCTGGTGATACGCAGTATTTT. It is translated as CSVEVVAGDTQYF.

V is TRBV28 and J is TRBJ2-1; D not resolved. The germline V gene has CDR1 MDHEN and CDR2 SYDVKM. This CDR3 has 15 residues. Trimming took 3 bases from V and 6 from J, leaving 15 bases between them. DNA for the CDR3: TGTGCCAGCAGTTTTCGTGGGTGGTCGGGCAATGAGCAGTTCTTC. It specifies CASSFRGWSGNEQFF.

The gene calls are TRBV5-1 and TRBJ2-1; the D is unclear. The CDR3 totals 13 residues. CDR1 is SGHRS and CDR2 is YFSETQ in the germline V gene. Trimming shortened V by 7 bases and J by 7 bases, and 15 bases separated the two germline ends. CDR3 DNA sequence: TGCGCCAGCCTGTCAAGCGATCAAAATGAGCAGTTCTTC. It translates to CASLSSDQNEQFF.

The chain joins TRBV21-1 to TRBJ2-1; no check of the table's D call, TRBD2, against the DNA was made. TRBV21-1 corresponds to a pseudogene. CDR3 length: 18 amino acids. CDR3 amino acids: CASSKAAGSGRLFNEQFF. Written as DNA, the CDR3 is TGTGCCAGCAGCAAAGCAGCAGGGAGCGGGAGATTATTCAATGAGCAGTTCTTC.

The chain couples TRBV29-1 to TRBJ2-5; perhaps TRBD1 as D (6 bases). V was shortened by 0 bases and J by 14 bases, with 13 bases between the two germline ends. Germline lookup yields CDR1 SQVTM and CDR2 ANQGSEA. There are 11 residues in the CDR3. The CDR3 is CSVEDQGFYYF. DNA for the CDR3: TGCAGCGTTGAAGATCAGGGGTTCTATTACTTC.

The chain links TRBV19 to TRBJ1-1, with a possible D match to TRBD1 (6 bases). The CDR3 extends over 15 amino acids. The V end lost 1 base, the J end lost 2 bases, and 11 bases lay between the germline ends. CDR1 and CDR2 from the germline V gene are LNHDA and SQIVND (reference sequence). The CDR3 sequence: CASSIAGGGNTEAFF. In DNA, the CDR3 is TGTGCCAGTAGTATAGCTGGGGGCGGAAACACTGAAGCTTTCTTT.

The V and J genes are TRBV6-1 and TRBJ2-2; 10 positions match TRBD2. V lost 1 base, J lost 7 bases, and 18 bases stayed unmatched. The CDR3 loop spans 20 amino acids. The germline CDR1 and CDR2 sequences are MNHNS and SASEGT. The CDR3 sequence: CASSEVGGFLAGGHHGELFF. Here the CDR3 DNA reads TGTGCCAGCAGTGAAGTTGGAGGGTTTTTAGCGGGAGGCCATCACGGGGAGCTGTTTTTT.

The rearrangement links TRBV7-8 to TRBJ2-3; TRBD2 agrees at 13 bases. V lost 5 bases and J lost 9; bases outside the gene matches: 8. The CDR3 is 15 amino acids. Looked up from germline, CDR1 is SGHVS and CDR2 is FQNEAQ. CDR3 DNA sequence: TGTGCCAGCAGCCAACTAGCGGGAGGGCATCCAACGCAGTATTTT. Residues: CASSQLAGGHPTQYF.

The rearrangement uses TRBV2 and TRBJ1-2; 7 bases map to TRBD1. Looked up from germline, CDR1 is SNHLY and CDR2 is FYNNEI. CDR3 length: 11 amino acids. The V and J ends lost 8 bases and 4 bases, in that order; junction bases with no gene match: 1. This chain's CDR3 is CASQGGYGYTF. Here the CDR3 DNA reads TGTGCCAGCCAGGGGGGCTATGGCTACACCTTC.

The J gene is TRBJ2-1, the V gene TRBV7-8; 9 bases match TRBD2. Unmatched junction bases numbered 3, after V lost 7 bases and J lost 2 bases. CDR1 is SGHVS, CDR2 FQNEAQ, per germline. This CDR3 has 14 residues. Here the CDR3 reads CASNLAGAYNEQFF. The CDR3 nucleotides read TGTGCCAGCAATTTAGCGGGAGCCTACAATGAGCAGTTCTTC.

The V and J genes are TRBV6-1 and TRBJ1-5, with 8 positions matching TRBD1. Germline CDR1 is MNHNS and CDR2 is SASEGT. V was clipped by 2 bases and J by 7 bases; unmatched bases: 10. The CDR3 has 16 amino acids. The CDR3 loop reads CASSEYQGQGDQPQHF. Written as DNA, the CDR3 is TGTGCCAGCAGTGAATATCAAGGACAGGGCGACCAGCCCCAGCATTTT.

The chain has TRBV9 and TRBJ1-4; the match to TRBD1 covers 9 bases. The trim removed 3 bases at V and 2 bases at J, leaving 2 bases unmatched. The CDR3 has 15 residues. Germline lookup yields CDR1 SGDLS and CDR2 YYNGEE. CDR3 sequence (DNA): TGTGCCAGCAGCGCACAGGGGGCGACTAATGAAAAACTGTTTTTT. Translated: CASSAQGATNEKLFF.

The V call is TRBV9, the J call TRBJ2-7, with 9 bases fitting TRBD1. The germline V gene encodes CDR1 SGDLS and CDR2 YYNGEE. CDR3 length: 15 amino acids. V lost 2 bases, J lost 4 bases, and 7 bases stayed unmatched. The CDR3 is CASSVAGTGMYEQYF. The CDR3 DNA sequence: TGTGCCAGCAGCGTTGCCGGGACAGGGATGTACGAGCAGTACTTC. The complete variable domain, with remaining parts taken from reference TRBV9 and TRBJ2-7, reads DSGVTQTPKHLITATGQRVTLRCSPRSGDLSVYWYQQSLDQGLQFLIQYYNGEERAKGNILERFSAQQFPDLHSELNLSSLELGDSALYFCASSVAGTGMYEQYFGPGTRLTVT.

V and J are TRBV27 and TRBJ2-2, with a weak D call TRBD2 (5 bases). The CDR3 totals 14 residues. V was cut by 3 bases and J by 6 bases, with 11 bases left in between. CDR1 is MNHEY and CDR2 is SMNVEV in the germline V gene (reference sequence). The CDR3 nucleotides are TGTGCCAGCAGTTTGGGCTCCGGGGCCGGGGAGCTGTTTTTT. Its translation: CASSLGSGAGELFF.

This clone was found a few times. The chain employs TRBV5-4 and TRBJ2-7; no firm D call. The CDR3 runs 13 residues. V gave up 1 base and J gave up 7 bases, with 12 bases separating them. Germline CDR1 reads SGHNT; CDR2 reads YYREEE (reference sequence). The CDR3 DNA reads as TGTGCCAGCAGCTTGTGGCCTGCGGATGAGCAGTACTTC. Its translation is CASSLWPADEQYF.

V and J are TRBV29-1 and TRBJ2-3; 8 nucleotides line up with TRBD1. In germline, CDR1 is SQVTM, CDR2 ANQGSEA. V was pared by 6 bases and J by 0 bases, with 14 bases of the junction left unmatched. The CDR3 is made up of 17 amino acids. The CDR3 loop is CSVLSPAQGASTDTQYF. The CDR3 region has the DNA TGCAGCGTACTGAGTCCTGCCCAGGGGGCGAGCACAGATACGCAGTATTTT.

The chain joins TRBV27 to TRBJ2-1, with 8 bases that match TRBD1. The CDR3 runs 15 residues. Germline V CDR1 and CDR2: MNHEY, SMNVEV (reference sequence). V was clipped by 8 bases and J by 5 bases; unmatched bases: 11. CDR3 residues: CASRVPGQEHNEQFF. CDR3 nucleotides: TGTGCCAGCCGAGTACCGGGACAGGAGCACAATGAGCAGTTCTTC.

The chain joins TRBV27 to TRBJ2-1; 7 bases align to TRBD2. The CDR3 has 15 residues. In germline, CDR1 is MNHEY, CDR2 SMNVEV (reference sequence). J was trimmed by 3 bases and V by 3 bases; bases with no gene match: 5. CDR3 DNA sequence: TGTGCCAGCAGTTTGGGGGGGGTCCTCTACAATGAGCAGTTCTTC. Its protein is CASSLGGVLYNEQFF.

This clone has a single count. CDR3 region: CASSKIDLRVPKQETQYF. In nucleotides, the CDR3 is TGTGCCAGCAGTAAGATCGACCTCAGGGTCCCGAAACAAGAGACCCAGTACTTC. The V and J genes are TRBV27 and TRBJ2-5; maybe TRBD1 (5 bases). The CDR3 length is 18 residues. Per germline, CDR1 MNHEY and CDR2 SMNVEV (reference sequence). The V end lost 5 bases, the J end lost 2 bases, and 24 bases lay between the germline ends.

This chain connects TRBV9 to TRBJ2-3, with 8 bases aligning to TRBD2. CDR1 is SGDLS, CDR2 YYNGEE, per germline. V was clipped by 3 bases and J by 3 bases; unmatched bases: 6. The CDR3 spans 15 residues. This CDR3 reads CASSAKAGETDTQYF. The CDR3 nucleotides are TGTGCCAGCAGCGCAAAAGCGGGAGAGACAGATACGCAGTATTTT.

This clone was observed once. The V and J genes are TRBV7-6 and TRBJ2-1; D gene uncertain. Germline assignment: CDR1 SGHVS and CDR2 FNYEAQ. The CDR3 loop spans 13 amino acids. V was pared by 5 bases and J by 4 bases, with 9 bases between. Here the CDR3 DNA reads TGTGCCAGCAGCCAAACCGGGTACAATGAGCAGTTCTTC. It is translated as CASSQTGYNEQFF.

This chain joins TRBV14 and TRBJ2-5, with a weak D call TRBD2 (6 bases). Germline V gene data show CDR1 as SGHDN and CDR2 as FVKESK. This CDR3 has 13 amino acids. V lost 1 base and J 7 bases, leaving 10 bases between the germline ends. The CDR3 loop is CASSQAMGGTQYF. The DNA of the CDR3 is TGTGCCAGCAGCCAAGCTATGGGAGGGACCCAGTACTTC.